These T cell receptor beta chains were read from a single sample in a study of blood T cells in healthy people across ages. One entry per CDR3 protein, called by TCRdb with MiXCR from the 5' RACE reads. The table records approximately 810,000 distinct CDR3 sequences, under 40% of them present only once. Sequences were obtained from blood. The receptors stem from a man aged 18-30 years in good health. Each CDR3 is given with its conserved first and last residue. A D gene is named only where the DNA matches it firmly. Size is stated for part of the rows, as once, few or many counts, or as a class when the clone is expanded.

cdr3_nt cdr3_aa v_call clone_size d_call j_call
TGTGCCAGCAGCCAAGAGCAAAACTATGGCTACACCTTC CASSQEQNYGYTF TRBV3-1 few NA TRBJ1-2
TGTGCCAGCGCCCCCGGGACGGATCTTCGCTTGGAGAACACTGAAGCTTTCTTT CASAPGTDLRLENTEAFF TRBV3-1 NA NA TRBJ1-1
TGTGCCAGCAGCTTGGAACGTGCGATATCCAACACTGAAGCTTTCTTT CASSLERAISNTEAFF TRBV5-5 NA NA TRBJ1-1
TGCAGTGCCGGTATAATCCATCGGGCTCTGGGGTGGACGCAGTATTTT CSAGIIHRALGWTQYF TRBV20-1 many NA TRBJ2-3
TGTGCCAGCAGCTCCCGGCTCGGAGGAGATACGCAGTATTTT CASSSRLGGDTQYF TRBV7-2 NA NA TRBJ2-3
TGCAGTGCTAGGGTCCCGGGACTAGCGGCCACAGATACGCAGTATTTT CSARVPGLAATDTQYF TRBV20-1 many TRBD2 TRBJ2-3
TGTGCCAGCCGGGTTGAGGGGGCAGCTTTCTTT CASRVEGAAFF TRBV12-3/TRBV12-4 NA TRBD1 TRBJ1-1
TGTGCCAGCGGTCCAGATAGCAATCAGCCCCAGCATTTT CASGPDSNQPQHF TRBV2 many NA TRBJ1-5
TGCAGTGCTGGCCCGAGCTGGCACAGTAAAGAGACCCAGTACTTC CSAGPSWHSKETQYF TRBV20-1 NA NA TRBJ2-5
TGTGCCATCAGTGCCACGACCGTTTCCTATGGCTACACCTTC CAISATTVSYGYTF TRBV10-3 NA NA TRBJ1-2
TGTGCCAGCAGCTTAAAGGGACTAGCGGGGTCACAGAAAGAGACCCAGTACTTC CASSLKGLAGSQKETQYF TRBV7-3 NA TRBD2 TRBJ2-5
TGCAGTGCTAGTTCCGGGGGTGGCACAGATACGCAGTATTTT CSASSGGGTDTQYF TRBV20-1 many NA TRBJ2-3
TGTGCCAGCAGCTCCCGGGACAGGCTTTACAATGAGCAGTTCTTC CASSSRDRLYNEQFF TRBV7-2 few TRBD1 TRBJ2-1
TGTGCCAGCCAAGGACTAGCGGGGGGTCGGGGTGAGCAGTTCTTC CASQGLAGGRGEQFF TRBV2 few TRBD2 TRBJ2-1
TGTGCCAGCAGCCACTGGGCAGATACGCAGTATTTT CASSHWADTQYF TRBV14 many NA TRBJ2-3
TGTGCCAGCAGCCCGACTGAGGGGACAGATACGCAGTATTTT CASSPTEGTDTQYF TRBV7-3 few NA TRBJ2-3
TGCAGTGCTGGACCGTGGATTAATGAGCAGTACTTC CSAGPWINEQYF TRBV20-1 NA NA TRBJ2-7
TGTGCCAGCAGCCCGCCTCTGCTGGGTTACGATGAGCAGTTCTTC CASSPPLLGYDEQFF TRBV7-9 once NA TRBJ2-1
TGCGCCAGCAGCTTGGACCTCAGGGGGCGGTTTGGCACTGAAGCTTTCTTT CASSLDLRGRFGTEAFF TRBV5-1 few TRBD1 TRBJ1-1
TGTGCCAGCAGGGTGACCCGGACTGAAGCTTTCTTT CASRVTRTEAFF TRBV6-1 few NA TRBJ1-1
TGCAGTGCTCCTCCTAGCGGCTATAACAATGAGCAGTACTTC CSAPPSGYNNEQYF TRBV20-1 NA TRBD2 TRBJ2-7
TGCGCCAGCAGCTTGTCGGGGGGCCAAAGCGGGGAGCTGTTTTTT CASSLSGGQSGELFF TRBV5-1 NA NA TRBJ2-2
TGTGCCAGCAGCGTTGAGGGTTCGGACACCGGGGAGCTGTTTTTT CASSVEGSDTGELFF TRBV9 few NA TRBJ2-2
TGCAGTGCTACGCCCGACAGTATTTATGGCTACACCTTC CSATPDSIYGYTF TRBV20-1 many NA TRBJ1-2
TGCAGTGCTAGACCCATAGCGGGAGACTCCTACAATGAGCAGTTCTTC CSARPIAGDSYNEQFF TRBV20-1 few TRBD2 TRBJ2-1
TGTGCCAGCAGTCCAAGCGGGACAGGCAACTCCTACGAGCAGTACTTC CASSPSGTGNSYEQYF TRBV6-2/TRBV6-3 NA NA TRBJ2-7
TGCAGCGTTCAGGACCCAACGGGGGGCTACACCTTC CSVQDPTGGYTF TRBV29-1 many NA TRBJ1-2
TGTGCCATCAGTGACCGGACTAACTATGGCTACACCTTC CAISDRTNYGYTF TRBV10-3 many NA TRBJ1-2
TGCGCCAGCAGCCATTACCCGGTCACCGGGGAGCTGTTTTTT CASSHYPVTGELFF TRBV4-3 NA NA TRBJ2-2
TGTGCCAGCAGTTTATTTGGCACGGAGACCCAGTTCTTC CASSLFGTETQFF TRBV27 NA NA TRBJ2-1
TGTGCCAGCAGCTCTAACTACAGGGGGTTTAACAATGAGCAGTTCTTC CASSSNYRGFNNEQFF TRBV5-6 few TRBD1 TRBJ2-1
TGTGCCAGCAGCATAATCGGCGATGAGCAGTACTTC CASSIIGDEQYF TRBV12-3/TRBV12-4 few NA TRBJ2-7
TGCAGTTCATATCGAGCGGGGTCGACCCAAGAGACCCAGTACTTC CSSYRAGSTQETQYF TRBV20-1 few TRBD2 TRBJ2-5
TGTGCCAGCAGCCAAGTCCTGACAGGGGCAACTGAAGCTTTCTTT CASSQVLTGATEAFF TRBV14 few TRBD1 TRBJ1-1
TGTGCCATCAGGGTACAGGGGAAAACTTACAATGAGCAGTACTTC CAIRVQGKTYNEQYF TRBV10-3 few TRBD1 TRBJ2-7
TGCGCCAGCAGCCAGGGGCAAGCGGAGACCCAGTACTTC CASSQGQAETQYF TRBV4-3 NA NA TRBJ2-5
TGTGCCAGCAGCCAAGGAGTCCAGAACGAGCAGTACTTC CASSQGVQNEQYF TRBV3-1 NA NA TRBJ2-7
TGTGCCAGCTCACCCCGGAACAGGGCAGGGGGCACAGATACGCAGTATTTT CASSPRNRAGGTDTQYF TRBV18 NA NA TRBJ2-3
TGCAGTGCTAGAGATGTAGAAGGGACTAGCGGGGGAAGCACAGATACGCAGTATTTT CSARDVEGTSGGSTDTQYF TRBV20-1 many TRBD2 TRBJ2-3
TGTGCCAGCAGTTTACCGAGACAGGGGAGTAGGGGCTACACCTTC CASSLPRQGSRGYTF TRBV12-3/TRBV12-4 NA TRBD1 TRBJ1-2
TGTACCAGCAGCTTTCGGGCGGTTAGCTCTGGAGCCAACGTCCTGACTTTC CTSSFRAVSSGANVLTF TRBV5-6 NA NA TRBJ2-6
TGCGCCAGCAGTGAGCCCCCAGGGGGCTTGAGGAATGAGCAGTACTTC CASSEPPGGLRNEQYF TRBV10-2 NA TRBD1 TRBJ2-5
TGCAGTGCTTTAGCGGGGGGGCCGGGAGAGACCCAGTTCTTC CSALAGGPGETQFF TRBV20-1 NA TRBD2 TRBJ2-1
TGCAGCGTTGCAGTTAATGAAAAACTGTTTTTT CSVAVNEKLFF TRBV29-1 NA NA TRBJ1-4
TGTGCCAGCAGTTTCCTTAGCGGATCCTACAATGAGCAGTACTTC CASSFLSGSYNEQYF TRBV6-2/TRBV6-3 NA NA TRBJ2-7
TGTGCCAGCAGCTCCTCGACTAGTCAGATAGAGACCCAGTACTTC CASSSSTSQIETQYF TRBV7-2 many NA TRBJ2-5
TGTGCCAGCAGCTTAGTAGGGGGCGGGACTGGCTCTCACAATGAGCAGTTCTTC CASSLVGGGTGSHNEQFF TRBV7-2 NA NA TRBJ2-1
TGTGCCAGCAGCGCCCTGACAGGGACCCAGTACTTC CASSALTGTQYF TRBV2 few NA TRBJ2-5
TGTGCCATCAGTGGGAAGGTTGGGGATGGGAACACCGGGGAGCTGTTTTTT CAISGKVGDGNTGELFF TRBV10-3 NA NA TRBJ2-2